This T cell receptor beta chain was observed in a study of blood T cell repertoires in COVID-19. As for the study in general: Sites in the United States, Italy and Spain provided acute and convalescent COVID-19 samples. PBMCs, B-cell-depleted T cells, or T cells provided the cDNA or gDNA that made up the material.

Authors' processing steps: Estimated nucleated cell counts came from reference gene primer amplification. Repertoires were generated with immunoSEQ multiplex PCR, while TCRdb's copy carries only in-frame clones and drops some. V and J calls and clone size come straight from that table; D and trimming were deduced from the DNA. Of around 200,000 clones in the sample, around 83% were seen once. CDR1 and CDR2 from the germline V gene are SGDLS and YYNGEE. With V trimmed by 3 bases and J by 3 bases, 4 bases remained unmatched. CDR3 length: 15 residues. The specimen was peripheral blood. This TCR was sampled from a man aged 50-59 years with active or convalescent COVID-19. The chain uses TRBV9 and TRBJ2-7; TRBD2 aligns across 12 bases. CDR3 bases: TGTGCCAGCAGCGCGACTAGCGGGGGTTACTACGAGCAGTACTTC. Its translation is CASSATSGGYYEQYF. The full variable domain, its missing parts supplied by reference TRBV9 and TRBJ2-7, is DSGVTQTPKHLITATGQRVTLRCSPRSGDLSVYWYQQSLDQGLQFLIQYYNGEERAKGNILERFSAQQFPDLHSELNLSSLELGDSALYFCASSATSGGYYEQYFGPGTRLTVT.